These 19 T cell receptor beta chains share one sample of origin, sequenced in a study of blood T cell repertoires in COVID-19. Measured with immunoSEQ multiplex PCR; TCRdb has only the in-frame clones, and not every one. The sample yields approximately 200,000 clones, roughly 90% seen once. Sequencing input: PBMCs or T cells enriched from blood (not recorded which). The source of these receptors is a man between 18 and 35 years old with acute COVID-19.

The chain carries TRBV27 and TRBJ1-2; 9 bases map to TRBD1. From germline, CDR1 is MNHEY and CDR2 SMNVEV (reference sequence). The CDR3 runs 14 residues. V lost 2 bases, J lost 4 bases, and 2 bases stayed unmatched. The CDR3 coding sequence is TGTGCCAGCAGTTTAAGACAGGGGGGCTATGGCTACACCTTC. It encodes CASSLRQGGYGYTF.

This clone was seen only once. The CDR3 DNA follows: TGCGCCAACGCGGGACCCCTCTCTTCACCCCTCCACTTT. Translation: CANAGPLSSPLHF. V gene TRBV10-1 combines with J gene TRBJ1-6; D possibly corresponds to TRBD1 (5 bases). Germline V gene sequence: CDR1 WNHNN, CDR2 SYGVQD (reference sequence). Trimming left V 10 bases short and J 9 bases short, with 16 bases between. The CDR3 sequence is 13 residues long.

The chain has TRBV27 and TRBJ2-5; 7 nucleotides line up with TRBD2. Trimming cost V 6 bases and J 5 bases; bases outside gene matches: 6. Germline loops: CDR1 MNHEY, CDR2 SMNVEV (reference sequence). The CDR3 is 13 amino acids. CDR3 region: CASSIRTRETQYF. The CDR3 DNA reads as TGTGCCAGCAGCATACGGACTAGGGAGACCCAGTACTTC.

V usage is TRBV30 and J usage is TRBJ1-4; D is perhaps TRBD1 (5 bases). The germline V and J ends were trimmed by 3 bases and 2 bases, with 16 bases remaining between them. The CDR3 is made up of 16 amino acids. Germline CDR1 is GTSNPN and CDR2 is SVGIG (reference sequence). This chain's CDR3 is CAWRRDSDRTNEKLFF. CDR3 coding DNA: TGTGCCTGGAGGCGGGACTCTGATCGGACTAATGAAAAACTGTTTTTT. Full variable domain (missing parts from reference TRBV30 and TRBJ1-4): SQTIHQWPATLVQPVGSPLSLECTVEGTSNPNLYWYRQAAGRGLQLLFYSVGIGQISSEVPQNLSASRPQDRQFILSSKKLLLSDSGFYLCAWRRDSDRTNEKLFFGSGTQLSVL.

V and J are TRBV29-1 and TRBJ1-2; the D is unclear. Per the germline V gene, CDR1 is SQVTM and CDR2 is ANQGSEA. V lost 6 bases and J 0 bases, leaving 14 bases between the germline ends. CDR3 size: 14 residues. The CDR3 reads CSVRPEGSNYGYTF. The CDR3 nucleotides read TGCAGCGTCCGCCCCGAGGGATCTAACTATGGCTACACCTTC.

The chain is built from TRBV24-1 and TRBJ2-3; TRBD1 matches 7 bases. J gave up 1 base and V 4 bases, and 7 bases lay outside the gene matches. CDR3 length: 16 residues. Germline assignment: CDR1 KGHDR and CDR2 SFDVKD. The CDR3: CATSEKDRSGTDTQYF. For the CDR3, the DNA is TGTGCCACCAGTGAAAAGGACAGGTCCGGCACAGATACGCAGTATTTT.

This chain uses TRBV28 with TRBJ1-1, with 7 bases aligning to TRBD1. This CDR3 spans 13 amino acids. Unmatched junction bases numbered 6, after V lost 6 bases and J lost 5 bases. Per the germline V gene, CDR1 is MDHEN and CDR2 is SYDVKM. The CDR3, as DNA: TGTGCCAGCAGAACACAGGGGTGGACTGAAGCTTTCTTT. It codes for CASRTQGWTEAFF.

V gene TRBV7-9 combines with J gene TRBJ1-6; no definite D call. Per the germline V gene, CDR1 is SEHNR and CDR2 is FQNEAQ (reference sequence). The V gene lost 5 bases and the J gene lost 7 bases, with 9 bases spanning the gap. The CDR3 sequence is 13 residues long. The CDR3 sequence: CASSPRPNSPLHF. CDR3 nucleotides: TGTGCCAGCAGCCCTAGACCAAATTCACCCCTCCACTTT. Using reference TRBV7-9 and TRBJ1-6 for the parts outside the CDR3, the full variable domain is DTGVSQNPRHKITKRGQNVTFRCDPISEHNRLYWYRQTLGQGPEFLTYFQNEAQLEKSRLLSDRFSAERPKGSFSTLEIQRTEQGDSAMYLCASSPRPNSPLHFGNGTRLTVT.

This rearrangement joins TRBV27 to TRBJ1-5; 9 bases map to TRBD1. The CDR3 has 15 amino acids. The V segment lost 5 bases and the J segment 6 bases; nucleotides outside the gene matches: 8. Germline-derived CDR1 and CDR2 are MNHEY and SMNVEV (reference sequence). CDR3 in DNA: TGTGCCAGCAGTACCTCGGGACAGGGTAGTCAGCCCCAGCATTTT. This gives the protein CASSTSGQGSQPQHF.

The V and J genes are TRBV24-1 and TRBJ2-1, with 12 nucleotides matching TRBD2. The CDR3 has 16 residues. CDR1 and CDR2 from the germline V gene are KGHDR and SFDVKD. Trimming at V came to 3 bases and at J to 7 bases, leaving 6 bases not matched to a gene. CDR3 coding DNA: TGTGCCACCAGTGATCACCCTAGCGGGAGGGTAAATGAGCAGTTCTTC. This encodes CATSDHPSGRVNEQFF.

This rearrangement joins TRBV4-1 to TRBJ1-1, with TRBD1 as a possible D gene (6 bases). CDR1 and CDR2 (germline): MGHRA, YSYEKL. This CDR3 spans 14 amino acids. The germline V and J ends were trimmed by 4 bases and 1 base, with 10 bases remaining between them. The CDR3 sequence: CASSRDTPNTEAFF. The CDR3 DNA is TGCGCCAGCAGCCGGGACACCCCGAACACTGAAGCTTTCTTT.

The table lists this clone with a count of one. The V gene is TRBV28, the J gene TRBJ1-3; D remains unclear. Trimming shortened V by 6 bases and J by 0 bases, and 9 bases separated the two germline ends. The germline gives CDR1 MDHEN, CDR2 SYDVKM. CDR3 size: 14 residues. The CDR3 DNA reads TGTGCCAGCAGCCCCGTACACTCTGGAAACACCATATATTTT. Translating it yields CASSPVHSGNTIYF.

The chain combines TRBV12-5 with TRBJ1-3; D unresolved. The length of the CDR3 is 15 residues. Germline V CDR1 and CDR2: LGHNT, FRNRAP. Trimming took 0 bases from V and 3 from J, leaving 9 bases between them. The DNA for the CDR3 is TGTGCTAGTGGTTTGGTTATGGCAGATGGAAACACCATATATTTT. Translated: CASGLVMADGNTIYF.

This clone has just one count. The V call is TRBV6-2 or TRBV6-3, the J call TRBJ1-6; D is possibly TRBD1 (5 bases). The V end lost 6 bases, the J end lost 4 bases, and 10 bases lay between the germline ends. CDR3 length: 14 amino acids. Germline V lookup: CDR1 MNHEY, CDR2 SVGEGT. The CDR3 is CASSPDSYNSPLHF. The CDR3 nucleotides are TGTGCCAGCAGCCCCGACAGTTATAATTCACCCCTCCACTTT.

This clone occurred a few times. The chain recombines TRBV3-1 (or the pseudogene TRBV3-2) with TRBJ1-4; perhaps TRBD1 as D (5 bases). This CDR3 has 16 amino acids. The V end was cut by 1 base, the J end by 2 bases, with 11 bases between. Germline V gene lookup returns CDR1 LGHDT and CDR2 YNNKEL (reference sequence). CDR3 nucleotide sequence: TGTGCCAGCAGCCAAGTTAGGTGGGGCACTAATGAAAAACTGTTTTTT. Translating it yields CASSQVRWGTNEKLFF.

This chain uses TRBV5-4 with TRBJ1-1; 7 positions agree with TRBD1. Germline V gene data show CDR1 as SGHNT and CDR2 as YYREEE (reference sequence). With V trimmed by 4 bases and J by 0 bases, 6 bases remained unmatched. CDR3 length: 15 amino acids. The CDR3: CASSPGQPLNTEAFF. DNA of the CDR3: TGTGCCAGCAGCCCGGGACAGCCTTTGAACACTGAAGCTTTCTTT. The full variable domain, completed using reference TRBV5-4 and TRBJ1-1, is ETGVTQSPTHLIKTRGQQVTLRCSSQSGHNTVSWYQQALGQGPQFIFQYYREEENGRGNFPPRFSGLQFPNYSSELNVNALELDDSALYLCASSPGQPLNTEAFFGQGTRLTVV.

This clone occurred once. Within the sample, other DNA sequences also encode this same CDR3. The rearrangement joins TRBV4-3 to TRBJ1-3; D ambiguous. The V and J ends lost 3 bases and 0 bases respectively, with 9 bases between them. The length of the CDR3 is 15 residues. Per germline, CDR1 LGHNA and CDR2 YSLEER. This chain's CDR3 is CASSQGSGSGNTIYF. DNA of the CDR3: TGCGCCAGCAGCCAGGGCTCAGGCTCTGGAAACACCATATATTTT.

The gene calls are TRBV28 and TRBJ2-2; 14 bases are a match to TRBD2. Per the germline V gene, CDR1 is MDHEN and CDR2 is SYDVKM. With 5 bases clipped from V and 7 bases from J, the junction kept 9 bases outside the gene matches. The CDR3 contains 17 residues. In nucleotides, the CDR3 is TGTGCCAGCAGTACCAGACTAGCGGGAGGGCGTAACGGGGAGCTGTTTTTT. Residues: CASSTRLAGGRNGELFF.

The chain couples TRBV12-3 or TRBV12-4 to TRBJ1-1, with unresolved D. Trimming took off 3 bases at V and 5 bases at J, with 10 bases between the two ends. CDR3 size: 13 residues. CDR3 DNA: TGTGCCAGCAGTTTCAACGGGAGGACTGAAGCTTTCTTT. This gives the protein CASSFNGRTEAFF.